This T cell receptor beta chain came from a study of cytomegalovirus exposure and HLA in healthy donors. General study findings and limits: Analysis was carried out at a later point, and it linked a missense DCLRE1C variant to TCR beta V- and J-gene trimming.

PCR involved 60 Vbeta and 13 Jbeta primers. Some clones are missing from TCRdb's copy, which holds only in-frame ones; the method was immunoSEQ multiplex PCR. The repertoire holds around 170,000 clones, about three quarters seen once, with more than 1.4% in the top ten. Unmatched junction bases numbered 10, after V lost 8 bases and J lost 4 bases. The germline CDR1 and CDR2 sequences are MNHNY and SVGAGI (reference sequence). There are 15 residues in the CDR3. Comments on this clone: What it binds is unknown.

This chain connects TRBV6-6 to TRBJ1-3, with 8 bases matching TRBD1. This receptor was obtained from a man younger than 35 in good health and CMV-seronegative. Sample: PBMCs. In DNA form, the CDR3 reads TGTGCCAGCGGCGACAGGGGCATGGTGGGAAACACCATATATTTT. This translates into CASGDRGMVGNTIYF.